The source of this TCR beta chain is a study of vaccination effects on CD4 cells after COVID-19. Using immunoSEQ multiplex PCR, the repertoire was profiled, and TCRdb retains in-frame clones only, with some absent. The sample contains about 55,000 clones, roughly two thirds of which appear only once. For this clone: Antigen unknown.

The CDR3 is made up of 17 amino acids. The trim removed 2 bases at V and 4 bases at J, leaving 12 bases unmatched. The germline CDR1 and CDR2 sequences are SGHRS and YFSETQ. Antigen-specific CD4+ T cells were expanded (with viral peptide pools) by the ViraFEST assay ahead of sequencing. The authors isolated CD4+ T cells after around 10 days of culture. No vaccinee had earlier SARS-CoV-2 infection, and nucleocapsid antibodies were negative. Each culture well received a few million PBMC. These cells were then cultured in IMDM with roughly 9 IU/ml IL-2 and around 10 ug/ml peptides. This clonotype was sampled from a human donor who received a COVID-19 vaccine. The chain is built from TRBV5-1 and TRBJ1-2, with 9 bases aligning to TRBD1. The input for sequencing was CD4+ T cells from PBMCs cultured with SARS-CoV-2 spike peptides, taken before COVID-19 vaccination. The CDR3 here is CASSLGPWTGEGYGYTF. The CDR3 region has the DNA TGCGCCAGCAGCTTAGGGCCTTGGACAGGGGAGGGCTATGGCTACACCTTC.